The rows below give T cell receptor beta chains drawn from one sample of a study of blood T cell repertoires in COVID-19. The table came from immunoSEQ multiplex PCR; TCRdb's copy has only in-frame clones and leaves some out. In the table there are a few hundred thousand clones, around 90% of which are singletons. Sequenced input: PBMCs or T cells enriched from blood (not recorded which). All receptors derive from a woman in her late teens or twenties with acute COVID-19. Both conserved end residues are part of each CDR3. Fields, in order: V gene, clone size, CDR3 length, D gene, J gene, CDR3 DNA, CDR3 protein. A D gene is named only where the DNA matches it firmly. Only some rows state a clone size, as once, few, many or a class for expanded clones.

V gene: TRBV25-1
clone size: -
CDR3 length: 16
D gene: -
J gene: TRBJ2-1
CDR3 DNA: TGTGCCAGCAGTGCCCAAACACCTTCAGACTACAATGAGCAGTTCTTC
CDR3 protein: CASSAQTPSDYNEQFF

V gene: TRBV20-1
clone size: -
CDR3 length: 19
D gene: TRBD1
J gene: TRBJ2-3
CDR3 DNA: TGCAGTGCTAGTGAGGGACAGCCGAAAACTTTAACTAGCACAGATACGCAGTATTTT
CDR3 protein: CSASEGQPKTLTSTDTQYF

V gene: TRBV27
clone size: once
CDR3 length: 15
D gene: TRBD1
J gene: TRBJ2-3
CDR3 DNA: TGTGCCAGCAGTTACAGGGGGCGCTTCACAGATACGCAGTATTTT
CDR3 protein: CASSYRGRFTDTQYF

V gene: TRBV27
clone size: -
CDR3 length: 17
D gene: TRBD1
J gene: TRBJ2-7
CDR3 DNA: TGTGCCAGCAGTTCCAAAAGGACAGGGTTAGGGTCCTACGAGCAGTACTTC
CDR3 protein: CASSSKRTGLGSYEQYF

V gene: TRBV3-1/TRBV3-2
clone size: -
CDR3 length: 16
D gene: TRBD2
J gene: TRBJ2-3
CDR3 DNA: TGTGCCAGCAGAAAGCTCAGCGGGATTGGCACAGATACGCAGTATTTT
CDR3 protein: CASRKLSGIGTDTQYF

V gene: TRBV25-1
clone size: -
CDR3 length: 13
D gene: -
J gene: TRBJ1-1
CDR3 DNA: TGTGCCAGCAGCTGGGGACTTCAATCGGAAGCTTTCTTT
CDR3 protein: CASSWGLQSEAFF

V gene: TRBV5-4
clone size: once
CDR3 length: 15
D gene: -
J gene: TRBJ2-3
CDR3 DNA: TGTGCCAGCAGCTTGGCCGGTCCCCTCACAGATACGCAGTATTTT
CDR3 protein: CASSLAGPLTDTQYF

V gene: TRBV19
clone size: -
CDR3 length: 15
D gene: TRBD2
J gene: TRBJ2-1
CDR3 DNA: TGTGCCAGTAGTCTACTAGCGGGGAGACTCAACGAGCAGTTCTTC
CDR3 protein: CASSLLAGRLNEQFF

V gene: TRBV6-6
clone size: -
CDR3 length: 13
D gene: TRBD2
J gene: TRBJ2-5
CDR3 DNA: TGTGCCAGCTTCTGGTGGGAGGGGGAGACCCAGTACTTC
CDR3 protein: CASFWWEGETQYF

V gene: TRBV29-1
clone size: -
CDR3 length: 11
D gene: TRBD1
J gene: TRBJ2-1
CDR3 DNA: TGCAGCGTAGGACAGGGGAATGAGCAGTTCTTC
CDR3 protein: CSVGQGNEQFF

V gene: TRBV7-9
clone size: -
CDR3 length: 16
D gene: TRBD2
J gene: TRBJ2-7
CDR3 DNA: TGTGCCAGCAGCTTAGTTTTTGGGACTAGAACCTACGAGCAGTACTTC
CDR3 protein: CASSLVFGTRTYEQYF

V gene: TRBV5-1
clone size: -
CDR3 length: 18
D gene: TRBD2
J gene: TRBJ2-2
CDR3 DNA: TGCGCCAGCAGCTTATTAGGTCTAGCGGGAGGTTCCACCGGGGAGCTGTTTTTT
CDR3 protein: CASSLLGLAGGSTGELFF

V gene: TRBV19
clone size: -
CDR3 length: 14
D gene: -
J gene: TRBJ2-1
CDR3 DNA: TGTGCCAGTAGCAAACAGGCCGGAATGAATGAGCAGTTCTTC
CDR3 protein: CASSKQAGMNEQFF

V gene: TRBV5-5
clone size: few
CDR3 length: 13
D gene: TRBD1
J gene: TRBJ1-2
CDR3 DNA: TGTGCCAGCAGCTTCAGGGGGCCCTATGGCTACACCTTC
CDR3 protein: CASSFRGPYGYTF

V gene: TRBV10-3
clone size: -
CDR3 length: 14
D gene: TRBD1
J gene: TRBJ2-7
CDR3 DNA: TGTGCCATCAGTGAGGGACAGGATGACTACGAGCAGTACTTC
CDR3 protein: CAISEGQDDYEQYF

V gene: TRBV5-1
clone size: -
CDR3 length: 16
D gene: TRBD2
J gene: TRBJ2-1
CDR3 DNA: TGCGCCAGCAGCTCTTCTAGCGGGAGGGCCAATAATGAGCAGTTCTTC
CDR3 protein: CASSSSSGRANNEQFF

V gene: TRBV27
clone size: -
CDR3 length: 12
D gene: -
J gene: TRBJ1-2
CDR3 DNA: TGTGCCAGCCTTGGGAGTCCTTATGGCTACACCTTC
CDR3 protein: CASLGSPYGYTF

V gene: TRBV11-2
clone size: -
CDR3 length: 14
D gene: -
J gene: TRBJ1-2
CDR3 DNA: TGTGCCAGCAGACCGCCGGACGGGAAATATGGCTACACCTTC
CDR3 protein: CASRPPDGKYGYTF

V gene: TRBV27
clone size: few
CDR3 length: 15
D gene: TRBD1
J gene: TRBJ2-7
CDR3 DNA: TGTGCCAGCAGTTTTTCGGGACAGGTACCCTACGAGCAGTACTTC
CDR3 protein: CASSFSGQVPYEQYF

V gene: TRBV11-2
clone size: -
CDR3 length: 14
D gene: TRBD2
J gene: TRBJ2-1
CDR3 DNA: TGTGCCAGCAGCTCCCTAGCGGGATACAATGAGCAGTTCTTC
CDR3 protein: CASSSLAGYNEQFF

V gene: TRBV5-5
clone size: -
CDR3 length: 15
D gene: -
J gene: TRBJ2-7
CDR3 DNA: TGTGCCAGCAGCCCCATGTGGGGGGTGGGCTACGAGCAGTACTTC
CDR3 protein: CASSPMWGVGYEQYF

V gene: TRBV28
clone size: -
CDR3 length: 16
D gene: TRBD2
J gene: TRBJ2-7
CDR3 DNA: TGTGCCAGCAGTTACCTTGGACTAGCGGGAGTACCCGAGCAGTACTTC
CDR3 protein: CASSYLGLAGVPEQYF

V gene: TRBV19
clone size: -
CDR3 length: 13
D gene: -
J gene: TRBJ2-4
CDR3 DNA: TGTGCCAGTAGTACCCGAGCCAAAAACATTCAGTACTTC
CDR3 protein: CASSTRAKNIQYF

V gene: TRBV6-5
clone size: -
CDR3 length: 11
D gene: -
J gene: TRBJ2-7
CDR3 DNA: TGTGCCAGCAGTTACGGGGCGGAGCAGTACTTC
CDR3 protein: CASSYGAEQYF

V gene: TRBV20-1
clone size: -
CDR3 length: 14
D gene: TRBD2
J gene: TRBJ2-5
CDR3 DNA: TGCAGTGCTAGTAGGGCGGGAGGGTCTGGGACCCAGTACTTC
CDR3 protein: CSASRAGGSGTQYF

V gene: TRBV27
clone size: -
CDR3 length: 14
D gene: -
J gene: TRBJ1-1
CDR3 DNA: TGTGCCAGCAGTTTATCTGGGGGCGCAAATGAAGCTTTCTTT
CDR3 protein: CASSLSGGANEAFF

V gene: TRBV7-9
clone size: -
CDR3 length: 12
D gene: -
J gene: TRBJ1-5
CDR3 DNA: TGTGCCAGCAGCGACAGTAATCAGCCCCAGCATTTT
CDR3 protein: CASSDSNQPQHF

V gene: TRBV18
clone size: -
CDR3 length: 15
D gene: -
J gene: TRBJ2-7
CDR3 DNA: TGTGCCAGCTCACCCCCGTCTGTAGAAAAGTACGAGCAGTACTTC
CDR3 protein: CASSPPSVEKYEQYF

V gene: TRBV4-2
clone size: once
CDR3 length: 16
D gene: -
J gene: TRBJ1-4
CDR3 DNA: TGTGCCAGCAGCCAAGGGAGAACCTCAACTAATGAAAAACTGTTTTTT
CDR3 protein: CASSQGRTSTNEKLFF

V gene: TRBV6-1
clone size: -
CDR3 length: 14
D gene: -
J gene: TRBJ1-3
CDR3 DNA: TGTGCCAGCAGTGAAGCCGGGGACAGAAACACCATATATTTT
CDR3 protein: CASSEAGDRNTIYF

V gene: TRBV27
clone size: -
CDR3 length: 14
D gene: TRBD1
J gene: TRBJ2-5
CDR3 DNA: TGTGCCAGCAGTTTATACAGGGGACAAGAGACCCAGTACTTC
CDR3 protein: CASSLYRGQETQYF

V gene: TRBV5-5
clone size: -
CDR3 length: 15
D gene: -
J gene: TRBJ1-3
CDR3 DNA: TGTGCCAGCAGCTTGGACAGCCTCTCTGGAAACACCATATATTTT
CDR3 protein: CASSLDSLSGNTIYF

V gene: TRBV7-2
clone size: -
CDR3 length: 15
D gene: -
J gene: TRBJ1-1
CDR3 DNA: TGTGCCAGCAGCTTAGCCTCAGGGAGGAACGCTGAAGCTTTCTTT
CDR3 protein: CASSLASGRNAEAFF

V gene: TRBV24-1
clone size: -
CDR3 length: 13
D gene: TRBD1
J gene: TRBJ1-2
CDR3 DNA: TGTGCCACCAGTGAAAGGACAGGGCGTGGCTACACCTTC
CDR3 protein: CATSERTGRGYTF

V gene: TRBV20-1
clone size: -
CDR3 length: 10
D gene: -
J gene: TRBJ1-2
CDR3 DNA: TGCAGTGCTGGCAACTATGGCTACACCTTC
CDR3 protein: CSAGNYGYTF